One and the same sample provided the 9 T cell receptor beta chains below, sequenced in a study of blood T cell repertoires in COVID-19. Assay used: immunoSEQ multiplex PCR; TCRdb lists only in-frame clones, some missing. The sample gives around 250,000 clones, about 83% of which show up once; about 1.9% is in the top ten. Sequencing input: peripheral blood. Receptor source: a man aged 25-45 years who had recovered from COVID-19.

CDR3 protein: CASSQLGQNSGNTIYF. The DNA for the CDR3 is TGTGCCAGCAGCCAACTGGGACAGAACTCTGGAAACACCATATATTTT. This chain links TRBV14 with TRBJ1-3; TRBD1 agrees at 7 bases. J lost 0 bases, V lost 2 bases, and 4 bases had no gene match. The CDR3 has 16 amino acids. Germline lookup yields CDR1 SGHDN and CDR2 FVKESK.

This rearrangement joins TRBV7-9 to TRBJ2-1; 9 bases match TRBD1. Looked up from germline, CDR1 is SEHNR and CDR2 is FQNEAQ (reference sequence). CDR3 size: 16 residues. V trimming: 5 bases; J trimming: 1 base; junction bases outside the gene matches: 6. The CDR3 loop is CASSPRGQGSYNEQFF. DNA for the CDR3: TGTGCCAGCAGCCCTCGGGGACAGGGTTCCTACAATGAGCAGTTCTTC.

The V and J genes are TRBV18 and TRBJ1-6, with D possibly matching TRBD1 (5 bases). Trimming took off 3 bases at V and 9 bases at J, with 12 bases between the two ends. Per germline, CDR1 KGHSH and CDR2 LQKENI. The CDR3 extends over 14 amino acids. The CDR3 sequence: CASSPPGLGSPLHF. The CDR3 DNA follows: TGTGCCAGCTCACCCCCAGGGCTGGGTTCACCCCTCCACTTT.

This clone is a singleton in its sample. The chain uses TRBV5-6 and TRBJ1-2; the match to TRBD1 covers 10 bases. V trimming: 1 base; J trimming: 2 bases; junction bases outside the gene matches: 2. There are 15 residues in the CDR3. Per the germline V gene, CDR1 is SGHDT and CDR2 is YYEEEE. Written as DNA, the CDR3 is TGTGCCAGCAGCTTGTTGACAGGGGGCAACTATGGCTACACCTTC. Its protein product is CASSLLTGGNYGYTF.

The V and J genes are TRBV11-2 and TRBJ1-4, with unresolved D. V was shortened by 5 bases and J by 3 bases, with 10 bases between the two germline ends. The CDR3 is made up of 14 amino acids. Germline assignment: CDR1 SGHAT and CDR2 FQNNGV. The CDR3 loop is CASSLGGSNEKLFF. CDR3 DNA: TGTGCCAGCAGCCTGGGAGGGTCTAATGAAAAACTGTTTTTT.

This chain joins TRBV5-8 and TRBJ2-3; D remains ambiguous. The CDR3 totals 13 residues. Trimming cost V 5 bases and J 4 bases, with 11 bases left between them. Germline assignment: CDR1 SGHTS and CDR2 YDEGEE. This chain's CDR3 is CASRSNGADTQYF. CDR3 DNA: TGTGCCAGCAGATCGAATGGAGCAGATACGCAGTATTTT.

The chain links TRBV11-1 to TRBJ2-2; D gene uncertain. V gave up 2 bases and J gave up 6 bases, with 7 bases separating them. Germline CDR1 reads SGHAT; CDR2 reads FQDESV (reference sequence). This CDR3 is 13 amino acids long. CDR3 region: CASSLLGAGELFF. The CDR3 DNA reads as TGTGCCAGCAGCTTACTAGGCGCCGGGGAGCTGTTTTTT.

V is TRBV6-6 and J is TRBJ1-2; weak D call: TRBD1 (5 bases). The germline gives CDR1 MNHNY, CDR2 SVGAGI (reference sequence). The V end was cut by 1 base, the J end by 5 bases, with 17 bases between. The CDR3 is 16 residues long. The CDR3 DNA sequence: TGTGCCAGCAGTTACTTTAAGCAGGGCCATTTATATGGCTACACCTTC. This encodes CASSYFKQGHLYGYTF.

V gene TRBV4-2 combines with J gene TRBJ1-2; no clear D. Per the germline V gene, CDR1 is LGHNA and CDR2 is YNFKEQ. The CDR3 contains 15 residues. V was pared by 0 bases and J by 8 bases, with 16 bases between. Written as DNA, the CDR3 is TGTGCCAGCAGCCAAGAGAGGCGCCCGTCGCGCGGCTACACCTTC. Translation gives CASSQERRPSRGYTF.